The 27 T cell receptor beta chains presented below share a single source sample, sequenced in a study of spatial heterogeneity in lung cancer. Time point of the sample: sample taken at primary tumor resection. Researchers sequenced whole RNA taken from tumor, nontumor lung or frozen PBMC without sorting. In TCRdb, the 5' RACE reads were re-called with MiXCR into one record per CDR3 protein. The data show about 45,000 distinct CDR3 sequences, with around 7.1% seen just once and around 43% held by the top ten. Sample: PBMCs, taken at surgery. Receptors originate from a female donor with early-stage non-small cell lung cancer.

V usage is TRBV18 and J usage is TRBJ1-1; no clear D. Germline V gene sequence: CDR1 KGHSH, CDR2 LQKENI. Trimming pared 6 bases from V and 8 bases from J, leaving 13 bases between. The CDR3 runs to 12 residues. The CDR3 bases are TGTGCCAGCTCCGAAACAATGGGAGAAGCTTTCTTT. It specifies CASSETMGEAFF.

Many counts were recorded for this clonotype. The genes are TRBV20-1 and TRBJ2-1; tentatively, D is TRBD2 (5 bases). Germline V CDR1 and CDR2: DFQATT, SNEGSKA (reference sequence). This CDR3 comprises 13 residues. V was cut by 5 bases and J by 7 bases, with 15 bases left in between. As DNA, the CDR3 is TGCAGTGCTTCGAGGGTCTCCGGAAATGAGCAGTTCTTC. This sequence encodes CSASRVSGNEQFF.

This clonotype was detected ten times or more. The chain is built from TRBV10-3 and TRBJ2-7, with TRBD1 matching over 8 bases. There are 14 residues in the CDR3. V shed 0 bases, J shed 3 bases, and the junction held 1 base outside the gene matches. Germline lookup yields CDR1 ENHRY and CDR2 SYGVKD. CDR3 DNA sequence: TGTGCCATCAGTGAGTCCGGACAGGGCTACGAGCAGTACTTC. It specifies CAISESGQGYEQYF.

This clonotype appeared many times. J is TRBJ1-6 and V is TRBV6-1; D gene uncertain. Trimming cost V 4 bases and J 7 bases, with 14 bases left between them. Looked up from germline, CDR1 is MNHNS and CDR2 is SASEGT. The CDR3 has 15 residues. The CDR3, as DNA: TGTGCCAGCAGTGGGGCGGATGGCTCCAATTCACCCCTCCACTTT. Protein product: CASSGADGSNSPLHF.

In nucleotides, the CDR3 is TGCAGCGTTGGAGGAAGGACAGCGACTGAAGCTTTCTTT. Its protein is CSVGGRTATEAFF. This chain connects TRBV29-1 to TRBJ1-1; D perhaps matches TRBD1 (6 bases). The CDR3 consists of 13 residues. Trimming left V 4 bases short and J 5 bases short, with 14 bases between. Per germline, CDR1 SQVTM and CDR2 ANQGSEA.

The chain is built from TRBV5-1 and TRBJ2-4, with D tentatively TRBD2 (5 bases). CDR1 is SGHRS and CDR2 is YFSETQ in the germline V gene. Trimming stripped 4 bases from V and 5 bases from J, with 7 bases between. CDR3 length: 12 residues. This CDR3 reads CASSQEENIQYF. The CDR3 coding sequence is TGCGCCAGCAGCCAGGAGGAAAACATTCAGTACTTC.

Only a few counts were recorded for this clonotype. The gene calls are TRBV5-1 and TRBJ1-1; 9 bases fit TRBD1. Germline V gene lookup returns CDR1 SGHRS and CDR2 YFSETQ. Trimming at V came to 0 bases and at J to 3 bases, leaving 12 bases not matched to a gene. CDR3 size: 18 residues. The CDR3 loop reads CASSLAGQGLGRDTEAFF. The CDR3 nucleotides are TGCGCCAGCAGCTTGGCCGGACAGGGGTTAGGACGGGACACTGAAGCTTTCTTT. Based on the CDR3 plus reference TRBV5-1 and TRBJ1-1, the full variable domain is KAGVTQTPRYLIKTRGQQVTLSCSPISGHRSVSWYQQTPGQGLQFLFEYFSETQRNKGNFPGRFSGRQFSNSRSEMNVSTLELGDSALYLCASSLAGQGLGRDTEAFFGQGTRLTVV.

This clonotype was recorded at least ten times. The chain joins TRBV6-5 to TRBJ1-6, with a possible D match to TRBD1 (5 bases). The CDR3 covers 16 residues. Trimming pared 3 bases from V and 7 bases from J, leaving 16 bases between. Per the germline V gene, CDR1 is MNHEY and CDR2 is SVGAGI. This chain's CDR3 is CASSYGLQAVNSPLHF. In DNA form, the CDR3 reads TGTGCCAGCAGTTATGGCTTACAGGCCGTGAATTCACCCCTCCACTTT.

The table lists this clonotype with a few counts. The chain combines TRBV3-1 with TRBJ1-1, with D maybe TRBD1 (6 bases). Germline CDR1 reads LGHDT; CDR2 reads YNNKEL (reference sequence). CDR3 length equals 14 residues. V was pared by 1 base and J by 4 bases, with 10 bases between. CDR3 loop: CASSQGTRGTEAFF. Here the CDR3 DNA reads TGTGCCAGCAGCCAAGGTACCAGGGGCACTGAAGCTTTCTTT.

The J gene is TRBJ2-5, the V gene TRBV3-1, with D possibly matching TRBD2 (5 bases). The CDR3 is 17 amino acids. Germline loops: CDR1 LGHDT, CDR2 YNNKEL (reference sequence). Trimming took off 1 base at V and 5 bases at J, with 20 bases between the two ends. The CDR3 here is CASSQATGSSWGETQYF. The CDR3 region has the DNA TGTGCCAGCAGCCAAGCCACCGGGTCTAGCTGGGGTGAGACCCAGTACTTC.

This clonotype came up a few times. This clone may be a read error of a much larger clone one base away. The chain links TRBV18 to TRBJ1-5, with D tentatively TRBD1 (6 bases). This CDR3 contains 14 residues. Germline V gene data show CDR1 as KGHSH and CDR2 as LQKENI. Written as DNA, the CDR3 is TGTGTCAGCTCCCGAATGGAGGGGGAATCGCCCCAGCATTTT. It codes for CVSSRMEGESPQHF.

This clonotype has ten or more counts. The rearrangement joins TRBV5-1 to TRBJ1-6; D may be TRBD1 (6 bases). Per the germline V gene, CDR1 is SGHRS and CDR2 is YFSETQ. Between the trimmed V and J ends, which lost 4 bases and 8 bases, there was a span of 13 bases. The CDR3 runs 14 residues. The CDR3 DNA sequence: TGCGCCAGCAGCATAGGACAGATGGATTCACCCCTCCACTTT. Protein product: CASSIGQMDSPLHF. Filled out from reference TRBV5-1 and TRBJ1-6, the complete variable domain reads KAGVTQTPRYLIKTRGQQVTLSCSPISGHRSVSWYQQTPGQGLQFLFEYFSETQRNKGNFPGRFSGRQFSNSRSEMNVSTLELGDSALYLCASSIGQMDSPLHFGNGTRLTVT.

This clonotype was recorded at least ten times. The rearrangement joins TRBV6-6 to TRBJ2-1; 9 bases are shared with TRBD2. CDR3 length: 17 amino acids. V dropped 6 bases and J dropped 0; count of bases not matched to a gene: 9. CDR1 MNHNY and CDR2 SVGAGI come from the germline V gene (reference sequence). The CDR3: CASRPGGGASSYNEQFF. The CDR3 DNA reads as TGTGCCAGCAGACCTGGCGGGGGGGCCTCCTCCTACAATGAGCAGTTCTTC.

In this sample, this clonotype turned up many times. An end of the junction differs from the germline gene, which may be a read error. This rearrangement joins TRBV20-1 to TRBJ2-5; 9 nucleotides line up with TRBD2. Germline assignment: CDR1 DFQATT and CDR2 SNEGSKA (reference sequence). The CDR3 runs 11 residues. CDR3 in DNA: TGCAGTGCCCCGTGGAGACTAGCGGTGCTCTTC. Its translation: CSAPWRLAVLF.

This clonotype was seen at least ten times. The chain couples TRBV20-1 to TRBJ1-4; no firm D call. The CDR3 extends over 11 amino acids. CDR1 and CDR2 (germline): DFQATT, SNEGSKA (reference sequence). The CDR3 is CTVATNEKLFF. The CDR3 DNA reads TGCACTGTTGCAACTAATGAAAAACTGTTTTTT.

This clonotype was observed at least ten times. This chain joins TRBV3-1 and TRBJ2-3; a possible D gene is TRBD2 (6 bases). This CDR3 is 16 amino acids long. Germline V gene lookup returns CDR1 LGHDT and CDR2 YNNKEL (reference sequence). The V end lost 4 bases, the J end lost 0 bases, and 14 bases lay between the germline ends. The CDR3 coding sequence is TGTGCCAGCAGCCTCTTAGCGGCTGCTAGCACAGATACGCAGTATTTT. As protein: CASSLLAAASTDTQYF.

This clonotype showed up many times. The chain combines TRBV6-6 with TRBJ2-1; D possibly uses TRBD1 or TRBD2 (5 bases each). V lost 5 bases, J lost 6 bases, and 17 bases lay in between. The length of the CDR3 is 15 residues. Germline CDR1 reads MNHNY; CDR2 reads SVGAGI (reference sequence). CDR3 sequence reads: CASSLTAPRGNEQFF. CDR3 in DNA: TGTGCCAGCAGTCTCACAGCTCCGAGGGGCAATGAGCAGTTCTTC.

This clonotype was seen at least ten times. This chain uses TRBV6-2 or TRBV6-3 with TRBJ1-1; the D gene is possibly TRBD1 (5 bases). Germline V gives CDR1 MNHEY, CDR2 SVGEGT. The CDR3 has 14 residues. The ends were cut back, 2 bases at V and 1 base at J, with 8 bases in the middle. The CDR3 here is CASSYPGANTEAFF. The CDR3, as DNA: TGTGCCAGCAGTTACCCCGGGGCGAACACTGAAGCTTTCTTT.

CDR3 protein: CASSLISGVAPETQYF. CDR3 in DNA: TGCGCCAGCAGCTTGATAAGCGGGGTCGCCCCAGAGACCCAGTACTTC. V gene TRBV5-1 combines with J gene TRBJ2-5; 7 bases map to TRBD2. Losses at the gene ends were 1 base for V and 4 bases for J; bases not matched to a gene: 10. The CDR3 extends over 16 amino acids. Germline CDR1 SGHRS, CDR2 YFSETQ.

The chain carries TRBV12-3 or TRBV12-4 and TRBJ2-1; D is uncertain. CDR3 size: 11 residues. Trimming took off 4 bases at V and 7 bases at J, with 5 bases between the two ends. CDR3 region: CASSSKNEQFF. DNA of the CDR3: TGTGCCAGCAGTTCAAAGAATGAGCAGTTCTTC.

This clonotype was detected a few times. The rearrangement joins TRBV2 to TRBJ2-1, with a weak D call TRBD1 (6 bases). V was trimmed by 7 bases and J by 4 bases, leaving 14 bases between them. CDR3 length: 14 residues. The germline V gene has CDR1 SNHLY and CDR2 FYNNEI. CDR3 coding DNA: TGTGCCAGCAACCCGACTACAGGGTACAATGAGCAGTTCTTC. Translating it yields CASNPTTGYNEQFF.

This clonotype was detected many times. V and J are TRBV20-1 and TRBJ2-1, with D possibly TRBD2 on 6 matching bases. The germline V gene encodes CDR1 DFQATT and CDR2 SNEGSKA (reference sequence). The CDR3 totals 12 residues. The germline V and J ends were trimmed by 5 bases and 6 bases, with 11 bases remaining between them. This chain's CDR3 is CSAWGLANEQFF. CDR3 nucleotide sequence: TGCAGTGCTTGGGGACTCGCCAATGAGCAGTTCTTC.

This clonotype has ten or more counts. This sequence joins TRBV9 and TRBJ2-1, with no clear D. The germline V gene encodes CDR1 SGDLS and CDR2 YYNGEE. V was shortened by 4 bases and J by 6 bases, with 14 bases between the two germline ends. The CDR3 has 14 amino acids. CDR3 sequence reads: CASSLGQTSNEQFF. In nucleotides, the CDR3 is TGTGCCAGCAGCCTCGGGCAGACGAGCAATGAGCAGTTCTTC.

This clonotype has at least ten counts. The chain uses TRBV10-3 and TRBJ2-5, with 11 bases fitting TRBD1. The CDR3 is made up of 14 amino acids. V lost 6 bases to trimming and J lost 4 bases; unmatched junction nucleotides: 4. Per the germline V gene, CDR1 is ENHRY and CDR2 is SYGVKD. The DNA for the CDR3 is TGTGCCATCAGACCCGGGACAGGGGGAGAGACCCAGTACTTC. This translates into CAIRPGTGGETQYF.

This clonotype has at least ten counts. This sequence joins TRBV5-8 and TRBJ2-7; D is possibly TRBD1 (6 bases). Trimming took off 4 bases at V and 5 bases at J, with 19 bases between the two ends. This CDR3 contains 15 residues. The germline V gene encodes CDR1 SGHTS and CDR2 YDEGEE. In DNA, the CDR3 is TGTGCCAGCAGCCCCGGGACATCCTATCGGAACGAGCAGTACTTC. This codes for CASSPGTSYRNEQYF.

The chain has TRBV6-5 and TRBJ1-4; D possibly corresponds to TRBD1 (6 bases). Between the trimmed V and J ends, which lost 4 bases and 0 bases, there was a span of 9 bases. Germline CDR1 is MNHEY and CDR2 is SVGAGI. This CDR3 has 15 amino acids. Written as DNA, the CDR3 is TGTGCCAGCAGTTTCGGGGGCGCAACTAATGAAAAACTGTTTTTT. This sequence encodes CASSFGGATNEKLFF.

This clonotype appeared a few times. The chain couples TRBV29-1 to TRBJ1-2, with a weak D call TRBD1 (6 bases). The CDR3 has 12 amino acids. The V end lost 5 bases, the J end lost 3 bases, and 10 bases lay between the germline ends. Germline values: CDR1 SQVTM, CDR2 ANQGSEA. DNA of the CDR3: TGCAGCGTTTGGACAGTCGACTATGGCTACACCTTC. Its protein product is CSVWTVDYGYTF. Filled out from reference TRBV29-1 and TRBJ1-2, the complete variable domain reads SAVISQKPSRDICQRGTSLTIQCQVDSQVTMMFWYRQQPGQSLTLIATANQGSEATYESGFVIDKFPISRPNLTFSTLTVSNMSPEDSSIYLCSVWTVDYGYTFGSGTRLTVV.